What follows are 9 T cell receptor beta chains derived from one specimen sequenced in a study of cytomegalovirus exposure and HLA in healthy donors. Researchers ran the PCR with 60 Vbeta and 13 Jbeta primers. Clones were read by immunoSEQ multiplex PCR, and TCRdb kept only the in-frame ones, dropping some. Among about 110,000 clones listed, over 75% were seen once. Sequenced material: PBMCs. The receptors were gathered from a male donor in good health and CMV-seronegative.

The chain has TRBV19 and TRBJ1-5; tentative D call: TRBD1 (6 bases). The CDR3 totals 15 residues. The V gene lost 6 bases and the J gene lost 0 bases, with 12 bases spanning the gap. Germline loops: CDR1 LNHDA, CDR2 SQIVND (reference sequence). The CDR3 bases are TGTGCCAGTAGATGGGGACACCGTAGCAATCAGCCCCAGCATTTT. Amino acid sequence: CASRWGHRSNQPQHF.

The V and J genes are TRBV5-1 and TRBJ2-7, with 11 positions matching TRBD1. This CDR3 is 15 amino acids long. Germline trimming cut 4 bases from V and 2 bases from J; bases unmatched to any gene: 5. Germline CDR1 is SGHRS and CDR2 is YFSETQ. As DNA, the CDR3 is TGCGCCAGCAGCACGGGACAGGGGGTGGCCTACGAGCAGTACTTC. Protein product: CASSTGQGVAYEQYF.

This clone appeared a few times. The chain recombines TRBV5-1 with TRBJ1-1, with a tentative D call TRBD1 (6 bases). The ends were cut back, 3 bases at V and 0 bases at J, with 18 bases in the middle. In germline, CDR1 is SGHRS, CDR2 YFSETQ. The CDR3 consists of 17 residues. CDR3 region: CASSSQGPGVLNTEAFF. In DNA form, the CDR3 reads TGCGCCAGCAGCTCACAGGGTCCCGGGGTATTGAACACTGAAGCTTTCTTT.

The J gene is TRBJ1-2, the V gene TRBV27, with 9 bases fitting TRBD1. The CDR3 totals 16 residues. J gave up 4 bases and V 6 bases, and 12 bases lay outside the gene matches. Germline V gene data show CDR1 as MNHEY and CDR2 as SMNVEV (reference sequence). The CDR3: CASSPVLGQGSYGYTF. CDR3 bases: TGTGCCAGCAGCCCTGTCCTGGGACAGGGAAGCTATGGCTACACCTTC.

The chain is built from TRBV2 and TRBJ2-1; 8 bases fit TRBD2. There are 16 residues in the CDR3. The germline gives CDR1 SNHLY, CDR2 FYNNEI. The V gene end was trimmed by 2 bases and the J gene end by 0 bases; junction bases not matched to a gene: 3. The CDR3 DNA reads TGTGCCAGCAGTGAATCCAGCGGGAGCTCCTACAATGAGCAGTTCTTC. This encodes CASSESSGSSYNEQFF.

This rearrangement joins TRBV6-5 to TRBJ1-2, with unresolved D. CDR1 and CDR2 from the germline V gene are MNHEY and SVGAGI. V lost 2 bases and J lost 7, with 14 bases in between. The CDR3 extends over 14 amino acids. The CDR3 loop is CASSYDRRDLGYTF. As DNA, the CDR3 is TGTGCCAGCAGTTACGATCGCCGAGATCTTGGCTACACCTTC.

The chain uses TRBV2 and TRBJ2-6; TRBD1 agrees at 7 bases. In germline, CDR1 is SNHLY, CDR2 FYNNEI. The CDR3 totals 17 residues. The ends lost 6 bases at V and 0 bases at J; junction bases unmatched: 8. CDR3 sequence: CASRRDRGSSGANVLTF. DNA of the CDR3: TGTGCCAGCAGGAGGGACAGAGGAAGCTCTGGGGCCAACGTCCTGACTTTC.

The chain links TRBV10-2 to TRBJ2-3; TRBD1 matches at 9 bases. Germline V gene sequence: CDR1 WSHSY, CDR2 SAAADI. J gave up 4 bases and V 7 bases, and 6 bases lay outside the gene matches. The CDR3 runs 14 residues. The DNA for the CDR3 is TGCGCCAGCAAAAGGGACAGGGCAGCAGATACGCAGTATTTT. Its translation: CASKRDRAADTQYF.

V usage is TRBV27 and J usage is TRBJ2-2; TRBD1 aligns across 9 bases. The V segment lost 6 bases and the J segment 4 bases; nucleotides outside the gene matches: 6. CDR3 length: 15 residues. CDR1 is MNHEY, CDR2 SMNVEV, per germline (reference sequence). CDR3 residues: CASRYRGLFTGELFF. The CDR3 coding sequence is TGTGCCAGCAGGTACAGGGGGCTTTTCACCGGGGAGCTGTTTTTT.